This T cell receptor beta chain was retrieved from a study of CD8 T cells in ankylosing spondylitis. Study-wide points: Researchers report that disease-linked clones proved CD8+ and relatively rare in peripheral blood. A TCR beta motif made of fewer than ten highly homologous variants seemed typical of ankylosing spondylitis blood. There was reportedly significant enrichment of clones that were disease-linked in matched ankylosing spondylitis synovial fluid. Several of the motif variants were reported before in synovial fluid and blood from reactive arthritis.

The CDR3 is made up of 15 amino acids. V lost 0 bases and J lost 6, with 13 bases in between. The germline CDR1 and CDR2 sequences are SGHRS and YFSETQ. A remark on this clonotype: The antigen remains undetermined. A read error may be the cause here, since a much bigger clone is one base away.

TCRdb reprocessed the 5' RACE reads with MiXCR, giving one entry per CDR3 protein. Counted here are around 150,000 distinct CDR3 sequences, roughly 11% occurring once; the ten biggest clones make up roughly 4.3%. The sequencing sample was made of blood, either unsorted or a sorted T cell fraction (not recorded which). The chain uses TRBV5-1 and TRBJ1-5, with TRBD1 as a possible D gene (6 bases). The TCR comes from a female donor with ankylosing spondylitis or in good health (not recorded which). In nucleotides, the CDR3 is TGCGCCAGCAGCTTGGAGCCCACAGGGAGTCAGCCCCAGCATTTT. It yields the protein CASSLEPTGSQPQHF.